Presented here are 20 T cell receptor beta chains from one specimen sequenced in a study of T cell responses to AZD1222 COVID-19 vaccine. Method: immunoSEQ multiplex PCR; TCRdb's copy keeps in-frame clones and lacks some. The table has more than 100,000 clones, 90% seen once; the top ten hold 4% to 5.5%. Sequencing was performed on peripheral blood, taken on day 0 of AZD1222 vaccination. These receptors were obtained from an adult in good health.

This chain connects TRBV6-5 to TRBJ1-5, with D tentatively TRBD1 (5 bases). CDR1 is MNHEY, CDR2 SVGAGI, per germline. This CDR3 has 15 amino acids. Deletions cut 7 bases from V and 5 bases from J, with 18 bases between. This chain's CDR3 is CASTSPGTPYQPQHF. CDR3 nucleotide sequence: TGTGCCAGCACTTCCCCCGGGACTCCATATCAGCCCCAGCATTTT.

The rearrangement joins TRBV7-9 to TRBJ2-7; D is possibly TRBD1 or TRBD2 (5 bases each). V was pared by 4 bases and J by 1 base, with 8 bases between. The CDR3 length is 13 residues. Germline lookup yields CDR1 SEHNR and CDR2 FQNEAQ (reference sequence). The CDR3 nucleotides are TGTGCCAGCAGCTGGGGGAGTTCCTACGAGCAGTACTTC. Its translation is CASSWGSSYEQYF.

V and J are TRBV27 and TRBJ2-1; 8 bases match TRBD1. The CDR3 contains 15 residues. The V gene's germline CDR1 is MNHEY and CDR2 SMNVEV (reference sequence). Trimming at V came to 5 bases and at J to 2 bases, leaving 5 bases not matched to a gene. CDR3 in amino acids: CASSRQGLAYNEQFF. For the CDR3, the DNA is TGTGCCAGCAGTAGACAGGGGTTGGCCTACAATGAGCAGTTCTTC.

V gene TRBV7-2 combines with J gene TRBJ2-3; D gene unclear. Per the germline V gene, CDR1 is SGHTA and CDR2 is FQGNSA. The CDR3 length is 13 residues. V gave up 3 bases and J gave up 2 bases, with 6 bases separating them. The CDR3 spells CASSFGATDTQYF. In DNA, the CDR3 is TGTGCCAGCAGCTTCGGAGCCACAGATACGCAGTATTTT.

DNA for the CDR3: TGCGCCAGCAGCCATGAAGGGGACAGGGGTCACACTGAAGCTTTCTTT. Translation: CASSHEGDRGHTEAFF. This chain joins TRBV4-1 and TRBJ1-1, with 10 bases matching TRBD1. V lost 3 bases, J lost 3 bases, and 7 bases stayed unmatched. This CDR3 has 16 amino acids. CDR1 is MGHRA and CDR2 is YSYEKL in the germline V gene.

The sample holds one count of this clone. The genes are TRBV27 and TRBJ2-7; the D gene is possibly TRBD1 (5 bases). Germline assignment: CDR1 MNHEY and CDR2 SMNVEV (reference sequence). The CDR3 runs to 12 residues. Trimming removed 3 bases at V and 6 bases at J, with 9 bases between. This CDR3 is CASSFQGSEQYF. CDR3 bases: TGTGCCAGCAGTTTTCAGGGAAGCGAGCAGTACTTC.

This CDR3 reads CASSHGGVRPQHF. The DNA of the CDR3 is TGTGCCAGCAGCCATGGGGGGGTTAGGCCCCAGCATTTT. V is TRBV6-5 and J is TRBJ1-5; possibly TRBD1 for D (5 bases). Germline values: CDR1 MNHEY, CDR2 SVGAGI. V was trimmed by 6 bases and J by 9 bases, leaving 15 bases between them. This CDR3 comprises 13 residues.

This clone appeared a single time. The CDR3 DNA reads TGTGCCAGTAGTATGTTTGCGGACAGGGCTAATCAGCCCCAGCATTTT. This gives the protein CASSMFADRANQPQHF. The chain combines TRBV19 with TRBJ1-5; TRBD1 matches at 8 bases. V shed 3 bases, J shed 4 bases, and the junction held 8 bases outside the gene matches. The CDR3 spans 16 residues. CDR1 and CDR2 from the germline V gene are LNHDA and SQIVND (reference sequence).

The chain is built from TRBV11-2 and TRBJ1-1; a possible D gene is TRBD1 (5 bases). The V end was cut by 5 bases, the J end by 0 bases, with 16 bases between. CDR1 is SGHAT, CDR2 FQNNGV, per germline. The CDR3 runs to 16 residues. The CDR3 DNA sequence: TGTGCCAGCAGCCCCCCAATTCAGGGTCTGAACACTGAAGCTTTCTTT. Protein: CASSPPIQGLNTEAFF.

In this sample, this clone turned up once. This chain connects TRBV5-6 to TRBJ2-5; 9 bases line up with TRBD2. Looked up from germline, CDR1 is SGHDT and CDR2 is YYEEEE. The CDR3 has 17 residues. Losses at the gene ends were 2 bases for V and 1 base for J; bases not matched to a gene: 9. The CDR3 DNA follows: TGTGCCAGCAGCTTTTGGCGGGGGGGAAACACCCAAGAGACCCAGTACTTC. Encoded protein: CASSFWRGGNTQETQYF.

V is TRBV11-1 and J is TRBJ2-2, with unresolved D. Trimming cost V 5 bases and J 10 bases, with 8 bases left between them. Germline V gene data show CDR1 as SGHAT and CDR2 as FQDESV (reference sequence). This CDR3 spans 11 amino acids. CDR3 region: CASSPVVELFF. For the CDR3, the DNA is TGTGCCAGCAGCCCTGTAGTGGAGCTGTTTTTT.

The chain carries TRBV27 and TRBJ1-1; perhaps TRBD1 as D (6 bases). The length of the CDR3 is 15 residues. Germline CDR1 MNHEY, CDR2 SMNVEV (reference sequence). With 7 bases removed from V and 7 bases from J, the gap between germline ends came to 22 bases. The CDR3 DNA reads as TGTGCCAGCAATCAGTATAGCGGAAACAGGGTTGAAGCTTTCTTT. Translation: CASNQYSGNRVEAFF.

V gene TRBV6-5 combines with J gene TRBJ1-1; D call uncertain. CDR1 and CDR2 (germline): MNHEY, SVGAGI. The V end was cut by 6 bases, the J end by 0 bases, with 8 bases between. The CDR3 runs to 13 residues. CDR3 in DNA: TGTGCCAGCAGCGGGTTGATGAACACTGAAGCTTTCTTT. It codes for CASSGLMNTEAFF.

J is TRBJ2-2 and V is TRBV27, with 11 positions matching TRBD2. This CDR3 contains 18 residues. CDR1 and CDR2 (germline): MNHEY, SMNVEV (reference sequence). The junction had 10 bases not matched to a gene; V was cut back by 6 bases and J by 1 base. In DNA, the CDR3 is TGTGCCAGCAGCCGATTAGCGGGGGGGCCCCTGAACACCGGGGAGCTGTTTTTT. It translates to CASSRLAGGPLNTGELFF.

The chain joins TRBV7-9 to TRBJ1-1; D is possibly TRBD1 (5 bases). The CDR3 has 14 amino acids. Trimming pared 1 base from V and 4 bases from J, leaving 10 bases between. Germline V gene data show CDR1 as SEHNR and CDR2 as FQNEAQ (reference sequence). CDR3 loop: CASSLEWQGTEAFF. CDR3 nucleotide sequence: TGTGCCAGCAGCTTAGAGTGGCAGGGCACTGAAGCTTTCTTT.

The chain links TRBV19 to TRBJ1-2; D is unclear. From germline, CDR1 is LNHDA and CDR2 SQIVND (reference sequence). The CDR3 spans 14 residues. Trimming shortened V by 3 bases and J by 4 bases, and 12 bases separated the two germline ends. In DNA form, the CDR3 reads TGTGCCAGTAGTATGTCCGGGGATTTCTATGGCTACACCTTC. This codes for CASSMSGDFYGYTF.

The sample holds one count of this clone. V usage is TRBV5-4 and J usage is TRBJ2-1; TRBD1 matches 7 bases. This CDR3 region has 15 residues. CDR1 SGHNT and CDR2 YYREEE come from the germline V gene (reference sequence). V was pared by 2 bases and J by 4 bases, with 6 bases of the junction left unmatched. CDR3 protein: CASSFQGVLYNEQFF. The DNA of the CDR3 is TGTGCCAGCAGCTTCCAGGGGGTTCTTTACAATGAGCAGTTCTTC.

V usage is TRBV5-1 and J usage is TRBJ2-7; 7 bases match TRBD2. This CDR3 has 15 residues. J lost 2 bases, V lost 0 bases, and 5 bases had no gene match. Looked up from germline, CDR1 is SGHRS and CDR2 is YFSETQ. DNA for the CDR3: TGCGCCAGCAGCTTGGACGCAGGGAGGGCCTACGAGCAGTACTTC. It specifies CASSLDAGRAYEQYF.

The CDR3, as DNA: TGTGCCAGCAGTGACATTGCGGGGGGATCCACAGATACGCAGTATTTT. Its translation is CASSDIAGGSTDTQYF. The V gene is TRBV6-4, the J gene TRBJ2-3, with 8 nucleotides matching TRBD2. The CDR3 length is 16 residues. The V and J ends lost 2 bases and 2 bases, in that order; junction bases with no gene match: 6. CDR1 is MRHNA and CDR2 is SNTAGT in the germline V gene.

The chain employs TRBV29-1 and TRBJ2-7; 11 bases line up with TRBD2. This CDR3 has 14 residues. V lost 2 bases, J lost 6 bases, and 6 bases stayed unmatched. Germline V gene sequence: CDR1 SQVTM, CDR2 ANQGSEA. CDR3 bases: TGCAGCGTTGAATTGGTAGCGGGGGGGCGCGAGCAGTACTTC. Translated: CSVELVAGGREQYF.